This paragraph covers one TCR beta chain sequence. Its antigen is unidentified. This sample is drawn from a study of T cell responses to AZD1222 COVID-19 vaccine. Overall study findings and caveats: Vaccine-related CD4 TCRs covered spike, predominating at 160-218 and 743-854. Most donors were white British and more were female, and clonal diversity was possibly underestimated. Seropositivity was recorded at baseline in only a handful of AZD1222 recipients.

V trimming: 2 bases; J trimming: 10 bases; junction bases outside the gene matches: 3. The CDR3 is 13 residues long. Germline values: CDR1 SGHTA, CDR2 FQGTGA. Profiling relied on immunoSEQ multiplex PCR, and the TCRdb table lists in-frame clones only, not all of them. The sample has over 150,000 clones; 90% to 95% are singletons. The specimen was peripheral blood, collected 28 days after the second dose of the MenACWY control vaccine. The chain joins TRBV7-3 to TRBJ1-1, with TRBD1 matching over 11 bases. The sequence derives from an adult who received the MenACWY meningococcal vaccine as a control. The CDR3: CASSLGQGARAFF. The CDR3, as DNA: TGTGCCAGCAGCTTAGGACAGGGGGCGAGAGCTTTCTTT.